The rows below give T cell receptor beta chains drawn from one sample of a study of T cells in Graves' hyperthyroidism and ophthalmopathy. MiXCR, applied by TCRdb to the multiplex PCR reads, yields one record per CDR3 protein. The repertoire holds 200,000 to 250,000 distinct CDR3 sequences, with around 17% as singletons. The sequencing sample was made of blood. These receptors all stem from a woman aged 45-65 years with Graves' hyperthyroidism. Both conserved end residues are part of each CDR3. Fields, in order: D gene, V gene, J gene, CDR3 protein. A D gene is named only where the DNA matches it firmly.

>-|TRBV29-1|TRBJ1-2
CSVAIGEGYGYTF
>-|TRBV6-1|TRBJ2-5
CASSELLGGQETQYF
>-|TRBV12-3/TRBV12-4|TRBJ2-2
CASTRTRTGELFF
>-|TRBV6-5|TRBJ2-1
CASSYGGSSSYNEQFF
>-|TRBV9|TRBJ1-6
CASSVESDPYNSPLHF
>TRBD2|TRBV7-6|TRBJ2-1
CASSLTSGSIGNEQFF
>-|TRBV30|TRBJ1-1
CAWSPRMAEAFF
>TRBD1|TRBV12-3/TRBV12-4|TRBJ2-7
CASSFNRGLSYEQYF
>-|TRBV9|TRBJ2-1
CASSVVGTSYNGQFF
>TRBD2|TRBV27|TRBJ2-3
CASSFWLAGGSTDTQYF
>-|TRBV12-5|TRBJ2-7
CASGLEPLVSTYEQYF
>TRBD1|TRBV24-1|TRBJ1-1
CATSDPNDRGNAFF
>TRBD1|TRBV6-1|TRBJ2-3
CASSEARGHTQYF
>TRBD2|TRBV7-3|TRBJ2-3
CASSLTRLAGGSNTQYF
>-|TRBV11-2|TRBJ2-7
CASSARRGSYEQYF
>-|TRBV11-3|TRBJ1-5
CASSSGHLQPQHF
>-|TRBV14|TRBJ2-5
CASSLLEETQYF
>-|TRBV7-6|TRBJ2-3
CASSSASVIGTDTQYF
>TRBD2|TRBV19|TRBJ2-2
CASSTSGLAGARTGELFF
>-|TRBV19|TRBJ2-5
CASSIDPLQETQYF
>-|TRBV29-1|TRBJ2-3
CSVDVGSTDTQYF
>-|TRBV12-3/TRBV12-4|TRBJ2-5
CASSLTGWQETQYF
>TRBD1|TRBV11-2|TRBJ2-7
CASSTGWDRALEQYF
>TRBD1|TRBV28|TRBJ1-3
CASSSEGQGGPTGSGNTIYF
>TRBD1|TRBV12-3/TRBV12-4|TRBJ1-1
CASSLGQGGGNTEAFF
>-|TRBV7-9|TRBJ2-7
CASSSVARAYEQYF